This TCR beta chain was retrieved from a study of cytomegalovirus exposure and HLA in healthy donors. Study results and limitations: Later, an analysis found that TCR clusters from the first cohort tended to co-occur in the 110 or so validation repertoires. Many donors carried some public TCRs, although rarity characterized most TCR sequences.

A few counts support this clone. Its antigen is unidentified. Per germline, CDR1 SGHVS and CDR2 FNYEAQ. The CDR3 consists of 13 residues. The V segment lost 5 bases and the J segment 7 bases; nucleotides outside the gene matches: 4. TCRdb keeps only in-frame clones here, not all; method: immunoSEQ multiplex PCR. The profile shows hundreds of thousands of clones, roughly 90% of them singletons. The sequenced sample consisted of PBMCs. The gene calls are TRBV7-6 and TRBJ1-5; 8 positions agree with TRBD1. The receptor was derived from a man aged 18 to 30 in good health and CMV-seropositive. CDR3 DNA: TGTGCCAGCAGCCCCCGGACAGGGCAGCCCCAGCATTTT. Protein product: CASSPRTGQPQHF. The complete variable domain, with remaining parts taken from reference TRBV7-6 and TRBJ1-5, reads GAGVSQSPRYKVTKRGQDVALRCDPISGHVSLYWYRQALGQGPEFLTYFNYEAQQDKSGLPNDRFSAERPEGSISTLTIQRTEQRDSAMYRCASSPRTGQPQHFGDGTRLSIL.